Listed below are T cell receptor beta chains from one sample, sequenced in a study of identical twins. TCRdb itself ran the 5' RACE reads through MiXCR, one entry per CDR3 protein. In the table there are a few hundred thousand distinct CDR3 sequences, more than 20% of which are singletons. The same specimen was also included in a second study, on T cells expressing NK-cell markers.

Material: CD4+ T cells sorted from blood. All receptors come from a woman under 30 in good health. The CDR3 runs from the conserved cysteine through the conserved F or W. Fields, in order: V gene, clone size, D gene, J gene, CDR3 DNA, CDR3 protein. D genes are given only for firm matches. Size is omitted from some rows. Given values are once, few, many or a class for expanded clones.

v_call: TRBV5-1
clone_size: NA
d_call: NA
j_call: TRBJ2-3
cdr3_nt: TGCGCCAGCAGCTTCAACGACGGGATCACAGATACGCAGTATTTT
cdr3_aa: CASSFNDGITDTQYF

v_call: TRBV12-3/TRBV12-4
clone_size: few
d_call: NA
j_call: TRBJ2-7
cdr3_nt: TGTGCCAGCAGTTTGGCGCGTTGGGAGCAGTACTTC
cdr3_aa: CASSLARWEQYF

v_call: TRBV7-3
clone_size: few
d_call: NA
j_call: TRBJ1-6
cdr3_nt: TGTGCCAGCAGCCCCACCGGACAGAATTCACCCCTCCACTTT
cdr3_aa: CASSPTGQNSPLHF

v_call: TRBV18
clone_size: NA
d_call: TRBD2
j_call: TRBJ2-1
cdr3_nt: TGTGCCAGCTCCCTCCTAGCGGGAGCCGACAATGAGCAGTTCTTC
cdr3_aa: CASSLLAGADNEQFF

v_call: TRBV6-2/TRBV6-3
clone_size: few
d_call: TRBD1
j_call: TRBJ2-1
cdr3_nt: TGTGCCAGCAGTCGTCCCGGGACAGGGGTCCCTGAGCAGTTCTTC
cdr3_aa: CASSRPGTGVPEQFF

v_call: TRBV12-3/TRBV12-4
clone_size: few
d_call: TRBD2
j_call: TRBJ2-7
cdr3_nt: TGTGCCAGCAGTTTACTCACTAGCGGCGCCTACGAGCAGTACTTC
cdr3_aa: CASSLLTSGAYEQYF

v_call: TRBV12-3/TRBV12-4
clone_size: NA
d_call: TRBD1
j_call: TRBJ1-4
cdr3_nt: TGTGCCAGCAGTTACTACAGGGGGGAAAAACTGTTTTTT
cdr3_aa: CASSYYRGEKLFF

v_call: TRBV12-3/TRBV12-4
clone_size: NA
d_call: NA
j_call: TRBJ2-1
cdr3_nt: TGTGCCAGCAGTTGGCGTAGTGAGGACAATGAGCAGTTCTTC
cdr3_aa: CASSWRSEDNEQFF

v_call: TRBV28
clone_size: NA
d_call: TRBD1
j_call: TRBJ1-5
cdr3_nt: TGTGCCAGCAGTTTACAGGGGGCGATTCAGCCCCAGCATTTT
cdr3_aa: CASSLQGAIQPQHF

v_call: TRBV20-1
clone_size: few
d_call: NA
j_call: TRBJ2-5
cdr3_nt: TGCAGTGCCACGGGGGCGGGAGCGACTACACAAGAGACCCAGTACTTC
cdr3_aa: CSATGAGATTQETQYF

v_call: TRBV28
clone_size: few
d_call: NA
j_call: TRBJ2-7
cdr3_nt: TGTGCCAGCCAGGGGATCCCCTACGAGCAGTACTTC
cdr3_aa: CASQGIPYEQYF

v_call: TRBV5-1
clone_size: few
d_call: NA
j_call: TRBJ2-3
cdr3_nt: TGCGCCAGCAGCTTGGACCCCCTGGCTGCGGATACGCAGTATTTT
cdr3_aa: CASSLDPLAADTQYF

v_call: TRBV6-2/TRBV6-3
clone_size: few
d_call: TRBD1
j_call: TRBJ1-5
cdr3_nt: TGTGCCAGCAGTTATCGGACAGGAGCTACCGATCAGCCCCAGCATTTT
cdr3_aa: CASSYRTGATDQPQHF

v_call: TRBV20-1
clone_size: few
d_call: TRBD1
j_call: TRBJ1-5
cdr3_nt: TGCAGTGCTAGAGGGACAGGGGGTAGCAATCAGCCCCAGCATTTT
cdr3_aa: CSARGTGGSNQPQHF

v_call: TRBV12-3/TRBV12-4
clone_size: few
d_call: NA
j_call: TRBJ1-5
cdr3_nt: TGTGCCAGCAGTATAGCCCAGCGCAATCAGCCCCAGCATTTT
cdr3_aa: CASSIAQRNQPQHF

v_call: TRBV12-3/TRBV12-4
clone_size: few
d_call: NA
j_call: TRBJ2-3
cdr3_nt: TGTGCCAGCAGTCTCCTGGAGGCCGGGGGTACGCAGTATTTT
cdr3_aa: CASSLLEAGGTQYF

v_call: TRBV7-6
clone_size: few
d_call: NA
j_call: TRBJ2-1
cdr3_nt: TGTGCCAGCAGCTTATCGTGGCTGAGCTCCTACAATGAGCAGTTCTTC
cdr3_aa: CASSLSWLSSYNEQFF

v_call: TRBV29-1
clone_size: once
d_call: TRBD1
j_call: TRBJ2-5
cdr3_nt: TGCAGCGTTGACGACAGGGGGGGGAGTCAAGAGACCCAGTACTTC
cdr3_aa: CSVDDRGGSQETQYF

v_call: TRBV6-5
clone_size: once
d_call: NA
j_call: TRBJ2-4
cdr3_nt: TGTGCCAGCAGTTACTCATCAGGGCGGATTCAGTACTTC
cdr3_aa: CASSYSSGRIQYF

v_call: TRBV7-9
clone_size: NA
d_call: TRBD2
j_call: TRBJ2-3
cdr3_nt: TGTGCCAGCAGCTTGGGGACTAGCGGGGTCCGAGATACGCAGTATTTT
cdr3_aa: CASSLGTSGVRDTQYF

v_call: TRBV5-6
clone_size: few
d_call: NA
j_call: TRBJ1-5
cdr3_nt: TGTGCCAGCAGCTTGTTTGAGGAGGATCGACAGCCCCAGCATTTT
cdr3_aa: CASSLFEEDRQPQHF

v_call: TRBV15
clone_size: NA
d_call: TRBD2
j_call: TRBJ2-3
cdr3_nt: TGTGCCACCAGCAGACTAGCGGTCACAGATACGCAGTATTTT
cdr3_aa: CATSRLAVTDTQYF